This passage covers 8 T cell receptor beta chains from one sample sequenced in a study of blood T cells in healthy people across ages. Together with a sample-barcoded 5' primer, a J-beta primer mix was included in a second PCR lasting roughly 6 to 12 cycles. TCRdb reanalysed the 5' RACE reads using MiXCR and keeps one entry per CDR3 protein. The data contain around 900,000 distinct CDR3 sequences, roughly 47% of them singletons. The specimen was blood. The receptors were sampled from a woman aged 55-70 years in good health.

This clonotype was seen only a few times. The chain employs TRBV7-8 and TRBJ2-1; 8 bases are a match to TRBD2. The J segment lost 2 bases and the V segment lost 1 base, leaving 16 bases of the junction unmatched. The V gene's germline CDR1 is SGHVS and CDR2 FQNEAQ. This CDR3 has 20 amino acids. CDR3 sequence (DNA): TGTGCCAGCAGCTTAGTAGTCAGGAGGTGGGAAGCGGGGGCCTACAATGAGCAGTTCTTC. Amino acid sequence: CASSLVVRRWEAGAYNEQFF.

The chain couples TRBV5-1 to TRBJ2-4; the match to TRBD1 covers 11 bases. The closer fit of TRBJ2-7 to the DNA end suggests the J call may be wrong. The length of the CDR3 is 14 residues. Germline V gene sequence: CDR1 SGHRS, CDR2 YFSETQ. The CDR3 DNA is TGCGCCAGCAGCGTCGGACAGGGGGCGCGCGAGCAGTACTTC. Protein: CASSVGQGAREQYF.

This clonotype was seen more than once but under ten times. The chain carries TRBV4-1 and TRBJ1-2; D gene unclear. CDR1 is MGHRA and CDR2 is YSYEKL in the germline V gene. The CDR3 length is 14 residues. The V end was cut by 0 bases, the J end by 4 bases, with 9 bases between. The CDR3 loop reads CASSQESRFYGYTF. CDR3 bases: TGCGCCAGCAGCCAAGAGAGCAGATTCTATGGCTACACCTTC.

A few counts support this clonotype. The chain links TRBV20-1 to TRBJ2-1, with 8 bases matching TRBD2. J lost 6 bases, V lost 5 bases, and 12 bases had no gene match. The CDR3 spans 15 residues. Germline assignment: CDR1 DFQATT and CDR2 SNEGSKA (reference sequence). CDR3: CSARPSGRWVNEQFF. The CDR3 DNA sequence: TGCAGTGCTCGCCCCAGCGGGAGATGGGTCAATGAGCAGTTCTTC.

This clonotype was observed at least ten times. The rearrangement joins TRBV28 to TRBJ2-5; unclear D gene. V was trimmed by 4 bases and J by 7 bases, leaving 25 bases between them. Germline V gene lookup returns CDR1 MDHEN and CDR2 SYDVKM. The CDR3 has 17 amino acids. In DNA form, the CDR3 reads TGTGCCAGCAGTTACTTTGCCCGGAGAGAACAAGATGGGACCCAGTACTTC. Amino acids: CASSYFARREQDGTQYF. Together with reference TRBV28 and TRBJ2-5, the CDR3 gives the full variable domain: DVKVTQSSRYLVKRTGEKVFLECVQDMDHENMFWYRQDPGLGLRLIYFSYDVKMKEKGDIPEGYSVSREKKERFSLILESASTNQTSMYLCASSYFARREQDGTQYFGPGTRLLVL.

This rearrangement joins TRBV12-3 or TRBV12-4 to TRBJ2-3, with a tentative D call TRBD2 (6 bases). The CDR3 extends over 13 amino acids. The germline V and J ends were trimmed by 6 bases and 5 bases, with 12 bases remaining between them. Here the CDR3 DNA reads TGTGCCAGCAGGCCCCGGAGGGAAGATACGCAGTATTTT. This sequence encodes CASRPRREDTQYF.

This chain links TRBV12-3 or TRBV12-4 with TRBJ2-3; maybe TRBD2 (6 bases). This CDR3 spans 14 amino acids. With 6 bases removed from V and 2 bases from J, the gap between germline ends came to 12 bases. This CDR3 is CASRRRETTDTQYF. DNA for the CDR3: TGTGCCAGCAGACGGCGGGAAACCACAGATACGCAGTATTTT.

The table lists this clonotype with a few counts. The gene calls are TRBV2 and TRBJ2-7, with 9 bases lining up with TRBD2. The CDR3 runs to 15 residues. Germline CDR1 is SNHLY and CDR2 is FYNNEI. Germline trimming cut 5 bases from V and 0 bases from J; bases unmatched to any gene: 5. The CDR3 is CASSWLAGSSYEQYF. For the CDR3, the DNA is TGTGCCAGCAGTTGGCTAGCGGGAAGCTCCTACGAGCAGTACTTC. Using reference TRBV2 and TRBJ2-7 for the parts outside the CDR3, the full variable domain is EPEVTQTPSHQVTQMGQEVILRCVPISNHLYFYWYRQILGQKVEFLVSFYNNEISEKSEIFDDQFSVERPDGSNFTLKIRSTKLEDSAMYFCASSWLAGSSYEQYFGPGTRLTVT.